This TCR beta chain came from a study of cytomegalovirus exposure and HLA in healthy donors. Overall study results and limits: Apparent HLA restriction characterized most CMV-associated TCR beta chains in a later analysis.

Trimming cost V 4 bases and J 3 bases, with 10 bases left between them. The CDR3 is 13 residues long. Germline V lookup: CDR1 SGHRS, CDR2 YFSETQ. Regarding this clone: The antigen is not known.

Primers for the PCR totalled 60 Vbeta and 13 Jbeta. Clones were sequenced by immunoSEQ multiplex PCR, and TCRdb holds only the in-frame ones, with some missing. The sample holds approximately 150,000 clones, 70% to 80% seen once. The specimen was PBMCs. This chain links TRBV5-1 with TRBJ1-2; D is unclear. This clonotype was sampled from a woman aged 60 to 75 in good health and CMV-seronegative. CDR3 DNA sequence: TGCGCCAGCAGCGGGAGCGCCTACTATGGCTACACCTTC. It yields the protein CASSGSAYYGYTF.